One sample yielded the 8 T cell receptor beta chains listed below, sequenced in a study of response to subunit inactivated influenza vaccine. One entry per CDR3 protein results from TCRdb running MiXCR on the RT-PCR reads. Among some 640,000 distinct CDR3 sequences, approximately 15% were seen once, and the ten largest hold around 6.5%. Sequenced here: PBMCs from blood, sampled less than 15 days before vaccination. The receptors here all came from a man aged 45 to 65 who received an inactivated influenza vaccine.

This chain uses TRBV4-1 with TRBJ1-2, with 9 bases that match TRBD1. Trimming took 3 bases from V and 4 from J; bases not matched to a gene: 12. CDR3 length: 17 amino acids. Germline V gene data show CDR1 as MGHRA and CDR2 as YSYEKL. CDR3: CASSHSRDREYAYGYTF. The CDR3 coding sequence is TGCGCCAGCAGCCATAGCCGGGACAGGGAATATGCCTATGGCTACACCTTC.

The gene calls are TRBV4-2 and TRBJ2-6, with unresolved D. The V end lost 2 bases, the J end lost 0 bases, and 5 bases lay between the germline ends. CDR1 and CDR2 (germline): LGHNA, YNFKEQ. The CDR3 length is 15 residues. The CDR3 loop reads CASSQLFSGANVLTF. CDR3 nucleotides: TGTGCCAGCAGCCAACTGTTCTCTGGGGCCAACGTCCTGACTTTC.

This clonotype occurred a few times. This chain uses TRBV7-9 with TRBJ2-5; 8 nucleotides match TRBD1. This CDR3 has 15 amino acids. CDR1 and CDR2 (germline): SEHNR, FQNEAQ (reference sequence). After removal of 5 bases from V and 4 bases from J, the junction contained 9 bases not matched to a gene. In DNA form, the CDR3 reads TGTGCCAGCAGCACCCGACAGGGGCGGGTAGAGACCCAGTACTTC. This codes for CASSTRQGRVETQYF.

The chain employs TRBV7-8 and TRBJ2-1, with TRBD2 as a possible D gene (5 bases). CDR3 length: 13 amino acids. Deletions cut 5 bases from V and 9 bases from J, with 14 bases between. Germline-derived CDR1 and CDR2 are SGHVS and FQNEAQ. CDR3 residues: CASSLILDGEQFF. CDR3 coding DNA: TGTGCCAGCAGCCTAATACTAGACGGTGAGCAGTTCTTC.

The chain combines TRBV18 with TRBJ1-1; D is possibly TRBD1 (5 bases). CDR1 and CDR2 from the germline V gene are KGHSH and LQKENI. This CDR3 is 14 amino acids long. V was shortened by 8 bases and J by 8 bases, with 21 bases between the two germline ends. The chain's CDR3 is CASPRRQTRGEAFF. CDR3 bases: TGTGCCAGCCCGCGGAGACAGACCCGCGGGGAAGCTTTCTTT.

The chain uses TRBV6-2 or TRBV6-3 and TRBJ2-5; D gene uncertain. This CDR3 comprises 17 residues. Germline V gene sequence: CDR1 MNHEY, CDR2 SVGEGT. Trimming stripped 2 bases from V and 7 bases from J, with 23 bases between. The CDR3 sequence is CASSYELTTVYRGTQYF. The CDR3 DNA sequence: TGTGCCAGCAGTTACGAACTGACAACAGTTTATCGTGGGACCCAGTACTTC.

This clonotype was counted only a few times. The chain is built from TRBV12-3 or TRBV12-4 and TRBJ2-5; D might be TRBD2 (6 bases). The CDR3 is 15 residues long. Trimming removed 6 bases from V and 2 bases from J, with 16 bases in between. The CDR3 DNA is TGTGCCAGCAGGCGTTCTGCCGGGACTCAAGAGACCCAGTACTTC. Encoded protein: CASRRSAGTQETQYF.

This clonotype has a handful of counts. The chain is built from TRBV7-3 and TRBJ2-2, with D unclear. The CDR3 has 12 residues. Germline loops: CDR1 SGHTA, CDR2 FQGTGA. Trimming cost V 1 base and J 7 bases, with 4 bases left between them. The CDR3 sequence is CASSLNDGELFF. DNA for the CDR3: TGTGCCAGCAGCTTAAATGACGGGGAGCTGTTTTTT.